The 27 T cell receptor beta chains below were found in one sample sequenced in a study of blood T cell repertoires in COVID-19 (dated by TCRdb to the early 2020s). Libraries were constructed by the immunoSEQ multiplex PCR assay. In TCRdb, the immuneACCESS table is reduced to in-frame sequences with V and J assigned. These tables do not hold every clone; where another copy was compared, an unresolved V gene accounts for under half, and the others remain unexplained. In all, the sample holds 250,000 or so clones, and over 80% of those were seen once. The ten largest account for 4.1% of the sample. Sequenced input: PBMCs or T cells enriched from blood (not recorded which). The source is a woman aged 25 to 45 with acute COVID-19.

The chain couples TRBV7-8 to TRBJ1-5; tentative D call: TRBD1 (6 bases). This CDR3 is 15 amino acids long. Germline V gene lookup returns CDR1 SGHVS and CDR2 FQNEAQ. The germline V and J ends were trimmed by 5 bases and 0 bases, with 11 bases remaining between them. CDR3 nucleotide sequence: TGTGCCAGCAGCACGGACAGCTATAGCAATCAGCCCCAGCATTTT. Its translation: CASSTDSYSNQPQHF.

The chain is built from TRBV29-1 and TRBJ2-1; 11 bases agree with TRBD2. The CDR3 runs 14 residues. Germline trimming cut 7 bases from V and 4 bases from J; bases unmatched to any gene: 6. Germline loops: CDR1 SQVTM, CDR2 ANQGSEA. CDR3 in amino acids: CSAKTSGIYNEQFF. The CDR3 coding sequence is TGCAGCGCCAAGACTAGCGGGATTTACAATGAGCAGTTCTTC.

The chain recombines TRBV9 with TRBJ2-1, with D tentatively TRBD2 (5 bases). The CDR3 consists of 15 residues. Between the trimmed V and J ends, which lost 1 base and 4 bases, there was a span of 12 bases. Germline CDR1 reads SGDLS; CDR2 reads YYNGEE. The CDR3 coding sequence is TGTGCCAGCAGCGTACGAGGGTATGGTTACAATGAGCAGTTCTTC. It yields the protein CASSVRGYGYNEQFF.

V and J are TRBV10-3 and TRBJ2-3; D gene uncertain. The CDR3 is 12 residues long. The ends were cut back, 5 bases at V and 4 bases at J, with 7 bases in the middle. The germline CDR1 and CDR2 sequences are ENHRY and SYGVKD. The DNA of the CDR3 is TGTGCCATCAGTCGCGCGGCAGATACGCAGTATTTT. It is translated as CAISRAADTQYF.

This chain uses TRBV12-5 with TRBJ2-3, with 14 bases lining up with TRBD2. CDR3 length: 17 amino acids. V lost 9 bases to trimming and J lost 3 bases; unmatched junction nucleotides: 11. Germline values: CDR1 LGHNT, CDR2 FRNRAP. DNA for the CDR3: TGTGCTAGCTCCGGGACTAGCGGGAGTGGGTTGACAGATACGCAGTATTTT. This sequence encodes CASSGTSGSGLTDTQYF.

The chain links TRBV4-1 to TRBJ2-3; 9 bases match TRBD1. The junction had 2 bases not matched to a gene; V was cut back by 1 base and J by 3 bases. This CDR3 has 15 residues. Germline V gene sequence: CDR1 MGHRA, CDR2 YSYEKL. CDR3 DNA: TGCGCCAGCAGCCAAGGGACAGGGGAGACAGATACGCAGTATTTT. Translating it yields CASSQGTGETDTQYF.

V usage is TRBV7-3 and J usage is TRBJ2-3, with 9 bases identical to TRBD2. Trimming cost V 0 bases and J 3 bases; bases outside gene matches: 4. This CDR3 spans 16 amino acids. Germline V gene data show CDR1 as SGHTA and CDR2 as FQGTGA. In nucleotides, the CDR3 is TGTGCCAGCAGCTTAACCGCGGGAGGGGGGACAGATACGCAGTATTTT. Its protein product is CASSLTAGGGTDTQYF.

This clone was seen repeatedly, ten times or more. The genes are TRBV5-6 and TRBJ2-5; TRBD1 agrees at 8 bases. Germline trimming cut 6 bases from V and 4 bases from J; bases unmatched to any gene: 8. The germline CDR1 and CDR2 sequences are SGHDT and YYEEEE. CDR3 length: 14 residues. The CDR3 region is CASNYRQGRETQYF. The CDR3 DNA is TGTGCCAGCAACTACCGACAGGGGAGAGAGACCCAGTACTTC.

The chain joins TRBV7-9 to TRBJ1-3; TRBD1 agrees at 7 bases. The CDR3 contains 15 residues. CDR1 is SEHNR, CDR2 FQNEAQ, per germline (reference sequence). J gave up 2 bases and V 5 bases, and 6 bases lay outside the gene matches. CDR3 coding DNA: TGTGCCAGCAGCGCCTCTGACAGGGCTGGAAACACCATATATTTT. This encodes CASSASDRAGNTIYF. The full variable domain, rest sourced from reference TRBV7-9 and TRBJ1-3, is DTGVSQNPRHKITKRGQNVTFRCDPISEHNRLYWYRQTLGQGPEFLTYFQNEAQLEKSRLLSDRFSAERPKGSFSTLEIQRTEQGDSAMYLCASSASDRAGNTIYFGEGSWLTVV.

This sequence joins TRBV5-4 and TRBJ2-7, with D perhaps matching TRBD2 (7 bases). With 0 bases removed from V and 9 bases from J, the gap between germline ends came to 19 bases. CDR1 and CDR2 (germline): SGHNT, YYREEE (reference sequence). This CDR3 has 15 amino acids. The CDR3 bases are TGTGCCAGCAGCTTGGTAGGCGGGGGCGAAAGTGTGCAGTACTTC. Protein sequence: CASSLVGGGESVQYF.

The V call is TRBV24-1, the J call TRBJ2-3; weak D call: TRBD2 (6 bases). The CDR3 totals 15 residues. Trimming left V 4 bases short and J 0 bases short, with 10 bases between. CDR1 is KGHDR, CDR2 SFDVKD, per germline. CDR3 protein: CATSESSVSTDTQYF. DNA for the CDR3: TGTGCCACCAGTGAGTCTAGCGTAAGCACAGATACGCAGTATTTT.

In DNA form, the CDR3 reads TGTGCCAGCAGCTTAGCGCGGGCCGGGACTAGTTCCCGTGAGCAGTTCTTC. Amino acids: CASSLARAGTSSREQFF. This chain links TRBV7-8 with TRBJ2-1; 8 nucleotides line up with TRBD2. With 0 bases clipped from V and 9 bases from J, the junction kept 13 bases outside the gene matches. There are 17 residues in the CDR3. Per the germline V gene, CDR1 is SGHVS and CDR2 is FQNEAQ.

This CDR3 is CASSDGRGAYEQYF. In DNA, the CDR3 is TGTGCCAGCAGTGACGGGAGGGGGGCCTACGAGCAGTACTTC. The V gene is TRBV6-1, the J gene TRBJ2-7, with 8 bases lining up with TRBD2. In germline, CDR1 is MNHNS, CDR2 SASEGT. The V segment lost 3 bases and the J segment 2 bases; nucleotides outside the gene matches: 3. The CDR3 contains 14 residues.

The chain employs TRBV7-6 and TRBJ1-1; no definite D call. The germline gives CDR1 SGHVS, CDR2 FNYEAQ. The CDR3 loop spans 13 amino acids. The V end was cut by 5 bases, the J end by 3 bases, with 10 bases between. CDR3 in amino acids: CASSVGRDTEAFF. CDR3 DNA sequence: TGTGCCAGCAGCGTCGGGAGGGACACTGAAGCTTTCTTT.

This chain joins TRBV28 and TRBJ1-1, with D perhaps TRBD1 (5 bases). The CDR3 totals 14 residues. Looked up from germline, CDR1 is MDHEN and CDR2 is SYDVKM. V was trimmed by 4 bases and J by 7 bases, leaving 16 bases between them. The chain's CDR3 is CASSSVQGGNEAFF. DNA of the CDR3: TGTGCCAGCAGTTCGGTCCAGGGAGGGAATGAAGCTTTCTTT.

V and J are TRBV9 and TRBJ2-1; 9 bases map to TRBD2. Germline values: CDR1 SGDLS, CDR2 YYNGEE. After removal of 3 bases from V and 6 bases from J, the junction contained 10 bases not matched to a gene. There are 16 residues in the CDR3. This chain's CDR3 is CASSARTSVNANEQFF. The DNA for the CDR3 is TGTGCCAGCAGCGCGCGGACTAGCGTGAACGCCAATGAGCAGTTCTTC.

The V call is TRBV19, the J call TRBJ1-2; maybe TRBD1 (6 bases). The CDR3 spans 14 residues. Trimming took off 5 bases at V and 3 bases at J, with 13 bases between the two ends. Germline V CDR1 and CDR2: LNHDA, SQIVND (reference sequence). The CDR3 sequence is CASSSPQGYYGYTF. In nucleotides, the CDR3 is TGTGCCAGTAGTTCCCCACAGGGCTACTATGGCTACACCTTC. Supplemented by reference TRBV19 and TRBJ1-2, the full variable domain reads DGGITQSPKYLFRKEGQNVTLSCEQNLNHDAMYWYRQDPGQGLRLIYYSQIVNDFQKGDIAEGYSVSREKKESFPLTVTSAQKNPTAFYLCASSSPQGYYGYTFGSGTRLTVV.

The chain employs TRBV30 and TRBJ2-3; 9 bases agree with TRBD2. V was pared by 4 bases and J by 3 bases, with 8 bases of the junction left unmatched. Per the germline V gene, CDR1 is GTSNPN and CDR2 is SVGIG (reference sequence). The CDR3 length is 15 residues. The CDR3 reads CAWNRREGGTDTQYF. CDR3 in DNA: TGTGCCTGGAACCGGCGGGAGGGAGGTACAGATACGCAGTATTTT.

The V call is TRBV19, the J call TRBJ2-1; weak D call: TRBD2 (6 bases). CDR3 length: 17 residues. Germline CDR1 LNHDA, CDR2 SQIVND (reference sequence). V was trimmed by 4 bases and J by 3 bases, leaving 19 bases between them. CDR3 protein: CASSKPTGTGNYNEQFF. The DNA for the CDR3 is TGTGCCAGTAGTAAACCAACCGGGACTGGAAACTACAATGAGCAGTTCTTC.

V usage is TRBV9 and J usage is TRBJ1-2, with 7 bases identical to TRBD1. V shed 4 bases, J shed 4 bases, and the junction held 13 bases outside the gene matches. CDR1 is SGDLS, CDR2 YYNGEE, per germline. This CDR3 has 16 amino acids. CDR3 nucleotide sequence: TGTGCCAGCAGCACCCAACCGGGACAGACTATCTATGGCTACACCTTC. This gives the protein CASSTQPGQTIYGYTF. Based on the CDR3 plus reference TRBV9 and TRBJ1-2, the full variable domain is DSGVTQTPKHLITATGQRVTLRCSPRSGDLSVYWYQQSLDQGLQFLIQYYNGEERAKGNILERFSAQQFPDLHSELNLSSLELGDSALYFCASSTQPGQTIYGYTFGSGTRLTVV.

The CDR3 nucleotides are TGTGCCAGCAGTTCGCAGATAAGAAACACCATATATTTT. Its protein product is CASSSQIRNTIYF. The chain links TRBV12-3 or TRBV12-4 to TRBJ1-3; D is unclear. The CDR3 extends over 13 amino acids. V dropped 4 bases and J dropped 5 bases, with 9 bases sitting between them.

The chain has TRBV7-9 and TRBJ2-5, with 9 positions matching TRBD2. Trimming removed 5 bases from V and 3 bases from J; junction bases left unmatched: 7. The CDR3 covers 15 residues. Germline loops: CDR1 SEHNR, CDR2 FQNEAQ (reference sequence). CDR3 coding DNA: TGTGCCAGCAGCCCTAGCAGACTAGCGGAAGAGACCCAGTACTTC. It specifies CASSPSRLAEETQYF.

The CDR3 region is CASSLGAAGVEQYF. The DNA for the CDR3 is TGTGCCAGCAGCCTCGGTGCAGCGGGAGTCGAGCAGTACTTC. This chain connects TRBV7-6 to TRBJ2-7; 8 bases match TRBD2. CDR3 length: 14 amino acids. Germline trimming cut 5 bases from V and 6 bases from J; bases unmatched to any gene: 9. Germline CDR1 SGHVS, CDR2 FNYEAQ.

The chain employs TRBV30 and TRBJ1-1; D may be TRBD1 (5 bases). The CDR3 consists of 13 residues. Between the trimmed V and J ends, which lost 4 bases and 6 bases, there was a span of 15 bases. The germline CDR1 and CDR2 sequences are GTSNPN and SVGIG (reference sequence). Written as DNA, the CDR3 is TGTGCCTGGACCTCCCGAGGGGAGGCTGAAGCTTTCTTT. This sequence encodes CAWTSRGEAEAFF. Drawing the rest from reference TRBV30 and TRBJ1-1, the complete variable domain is SQTIHQWPATLVQPVGSPLSLECTVEGTSNPNLYWYRQAAGRGLQLLFYSVGIGQISSEVPQNLSASRPQDRQFILSSKKLLLSDSGFYLCAWTSRGEAEAFFGQGTRLTVV.

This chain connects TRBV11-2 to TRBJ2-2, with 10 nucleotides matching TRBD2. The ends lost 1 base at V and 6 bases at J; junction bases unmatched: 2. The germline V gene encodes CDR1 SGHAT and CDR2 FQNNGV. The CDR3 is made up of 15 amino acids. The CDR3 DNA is TGTGCCAGCAGCTTAGTCCTAGCGGGAGCCGGGGAGCTGTTTTTT. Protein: CASSLVLAGAGELFF.

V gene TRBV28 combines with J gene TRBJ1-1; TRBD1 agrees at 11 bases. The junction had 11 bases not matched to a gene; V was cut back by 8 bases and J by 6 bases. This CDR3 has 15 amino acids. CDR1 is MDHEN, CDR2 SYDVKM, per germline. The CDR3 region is CASGQGAQWRAEAFF. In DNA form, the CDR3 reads TGTGCCAGCGGACAGGGGGCGCAATGGAGGGCTGAAGCTTTCTTT.

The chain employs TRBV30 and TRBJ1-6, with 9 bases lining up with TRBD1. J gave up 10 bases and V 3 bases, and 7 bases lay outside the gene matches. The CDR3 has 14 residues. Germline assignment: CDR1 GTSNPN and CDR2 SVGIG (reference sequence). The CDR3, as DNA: TGTGCCTGGAGGAAAGGGACAGGGAACTCACCCCTCCACTTT. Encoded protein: CAWRKGTGNSPLHF.